A single sample gave rise to the 26 T cell receptor beta chains below, sequenced in a study of cytomegalovirus exposure and HLA in healthy donors. This PCR relied on a set of 60 Vbeta primers and 13 Jbeta primers. The protocol was immunoSEQ multiplex PCR, while the TCRdb copy is restricted to in-frame clones and leaves out a portion. The table shows 150,000 to 200,000 clones, with approximately 88% occurring only once. The sample comprised PBMCs. The receptors were gathered from a man aged 25 to 45 in good health and CMV-seronegative.

There are a few counts of this clone. The chain uses TRBV7-3 and TRBJ1-1, with unresolved D. Germline lookup yields CDR1 SGHTA and CDR2 FQGTGA. Trimming removed 0 bases at V and 6 bases at J, with 11 bases between. The CDR3 runs to 14 residues. The CDR3 nucleotides read TGTGCCAGCAGCTTAACGATTCGGGGTCCTGAAGCTTTCTTT. Protein: CASSLTIRGPEAFF.

The gene calls are TRBV6-1 and TRBJ2-7, with 8 bases fitting TRBD1. The ends lost 6 bases at V and 2 bases at J; junction bases unmatched: 6. From germline, CDR1 is MNHNS and CDR2 SASEGT. The CDR3 extends over 14 amino acids. The CDR3 DNA follows: TGTGCCAGCAGGAAGACAGGGGTTACCTACGAGCAGTACTTC. It encodes CASRKTGVTYEQYF.

This chain uses TRBV9 with TRBJ1-1; D remains unclear. CDR1 is SGDLS, CDR2 YYNGEE, per germline. V lost 5 bases to trimming and J lost 3 bases, with 11 bases between them. The CDR3 totals 13 residues. The CDR3 is CASSENADTEAFF. The CDR3 DNA reads as TGTGCCAGCAGTGAGAATGCGGACACTGAAGCTTTCTTT.

This rearrangement joins TRBV5-1 to TRBJ2-1; perhaps TRBD2 as D (6 bases). Germline V gene lookup returns CDR1 SGHRS and CDR2 YFSETQ. Trimming cost V 2 bases and J 1 base, with 13 bases left between them. This CDR3 region has 16 residues. The CDR3 nucleotides read TGCGCCAGCAGCTTTGGGGGAGGACCTTCCTACAATGAGCAGTTCTTC. Encoded protein: CASSFGGGPSYNEQFF. Variable domain in full (rest from reference TRBV5-1 and TRBJ2-1): KAGVTQTPRYLIKTRGQQVTLSCSPISGHRSVSWYQQTPGQGLQFLFEYFSETQRNKGNFPGRFSGRQFSNSRSEMNVSTLELGDSALYLCASSFGGGPSYNEQFFGPGTRLTVL.

CDR3 protein: CAISSGQKQETQYF. CDR3 bases: TGTGCCATCAGCTCAGGACAGAAACAAGAGACCCAGTACTTC. The chain combines TRBV10-3 with TRBJ2-5; weak D call: TRBD1 (6 bases). The germline V gene encodes CDR1 ENHRY and CDR2 SYGVKD. The CDR3 is 14 amino acids. V was trimmed by 6 bases and J by 2 bases, leaving 13 bases between them.

The chain combines TRBV30 with TRBJ2-1, with TRBD2 identical over 7 bases. The V gene's germline CDR1 is GTSNPN and CDR2 SVGIG (reference sequence). CDR3 length: 14 residues. V lost 3 bases, J lost 7 bases, and 9 bases stayed unmatched. CDR3 region: CAWSALGEGNEQFF. The DNA of the CDR3 is TGTGCCTGGAGCGCCTTGGGGGAGGGGAATGAGCAGTTCTTC.

This chain links TRBV10-3 with TRBJ1-3; TRBD1 matches 9 bases. Germline CDR1 ENHRY, CDR2 SYGVKD. V lost 6 bases to trimming and J lost 5 bases; unmatched junction nucleotides: 5. This CDR3 spans 14 amino acids. The CDR3 spells CAISPGQGRNTIYF. The CDR3 DNA sequence: TGTGCCATCAGCCCGGGACAGGGAAGAAACACCATATATTTT.

The CDR3 spells CASSVLPYEQYF. CDR3 in DNA: TGTGCCAGCAGCGTGCTACCCTACGAGCAGTACTTC. The V call is TRBV7-6, the J call TRBJ2-7, with no clear D. With 5 bases removed from V and 2 bases from J, the gap between germline ends came to 7 bases. This CDR3 contains 12 residues. CDR1 and CDR2 from the germline V gene are SGHVS and FNYEAQ.

CDR3 in amino acids: CASSLVPSGRLAYEQYF. CDR3 DNA sequence: TGTGCCAGCAGCTTAGTACCTAGCGGGAGGTTGGCGTACGAGCAGTACTTC. The rearrangement uses TRBV7-2 and TRBJ2-7, with 11 positions matching TRBD2. The germline V gene has CDR1 SGHTA and CDR2 FQGNSA. The CDR3 has 17 residues. Trimming at V came to 1 base and at J to 4 bases, leaving 9 bases not matched to a gene.

This chain connects TRBV7-9 to TRBJ2-7, with D perhaps matching TRBD1 (6 bases). In germline, CDR1 is SEHNR, CDR2 FQNEAQ (reference sequence). The CDR3 is 14 amino acids. Trimming shortened V by 1 base and J by 3 bases, and 10 bases separated the two germline ends. CDR3 in DNA: TGTGCCAGCAGCTTAGGAGGACAGAACTACGAGCAGTACTTC. This encodes CASSLGGQNYEQYF.

The chain combines TRBV7-2 with TRBJ2-1; 7 positions match TRBD2. The CDR3 sequence is 17 residues long. CDR1 SGHTA and CDR2 FQGNSA come from the germline V gene. J lost 6 bases, V lost 2 bases, and 13 bases had no gene match. CDR3 sequence (DNA): TGTGCCAGCAGCTTAATAAGTGGGAGGGTAGGGCTCAATGAGCAGTTCTTC. It translates to CASSLISGRVGLNEQFF.

The sample holds one count of this clone. Other DNA sequences within the sample encode an identical CDR3. The rearrangement uses TRBV6-1 and TRBJ1-2, with no clear D. CDR3 size: 15 residues. V was cut by 3 bases and J by 8 bases, with 19 bases left in between. Germline assignment: CDR1 MNHNS and CDR2 SASEGT. The CDR3 loop reads CASSDVQPKTVGYTF. The CDR3 nucleotides read TGTGCCAGCAGTGACGTCCAGCCGAAAACAGTGGGCTACACCTTC.

The V gene is TRBV6-5, the J gene TRBJ1-2; D gene uncertain. CDR1 and CDR2 from the germline V gene are MNHEY and SVGAGI. The CDR3 consists of 13 residues. Trimming left V 2 bases short and J 0 bases short, with 4 bases between. CDR3 region: CASSYDTNYGYTF. As DNA, the CDR3 is TGTGCCAGCAGTTACGACACTAACTATGGCTACACCTTC.

The rearrangement joins TRBV28 to TRBJ1-5; 9 positions agree with TRBD1. V was clipped by 2 bases and J by 6 bases; unmatched bases: 8. This CDR3 is built from 16 residues. Germline lookup yields CDR1 MDHEN and CDR2 SYDVKM. The CDR3 nucleotides are TGTGCCAGCAGTTTACATATGGGACAGGGTCCTCAGCCCCAGCATTTT. This codes for CASSLHMGQGPQPQHF.

Notes on this clone: Its ends do not fully match the called genes, so a read error is possible. The V and J genes are TRBV7-7 and TRBJ1-1, with D maybe TRBD1 (5 bases). CDR1 and CDR2 from the germline V gene are SSHAT and FNYEAQ (reference sequence). This CDR3 is 16 amino acids long. CDR3 sequence: CASSPLTHGGNTEAFF. In DNA, the CDR3 is TGTGCTAGCAGCCCACTAACGCACGGGGGGAACACTGAAGCTTTCTTT.

The DNA of the CDR3 is TGTGCCAGCAGTTACTGGAGGGAAGGGAACACTGAAGCTTTCTTT. This encodes CASSYWREGNTEAFF. This chain links TRBV6-5 with TRBJ1-1, with D uncertain. Trimming left V 1 base short and J 1 base short, with 10 bases between. The CDR3 has 15 residues. Germline CDR1 reads MNHEY; CDR2 reads SVGAGI.

This clone was observed once. V gene TRBV25-1 combines with J gene TRBJ1-1; D remains unclear. V shed 6 bases and J shed 4 bases, with 9 bases lying between them. Germline CDR1 and CDR2: MGHDK and SYGVNS. The CDR3 covers 12 residues. As DNA, the CDR3 is TGTGCCAGCAGGGGCCCCCGCACTGAAGCTTTCTTT. Translation: CASRGPRTEAFF.

The V call is TRBV7-2, the J call TRBJ2-2; 7 nucleotides align to TRBD1. CDR1 and CDR2 (germline): SGHTA, FQGNSA. The ends lost 4 bases at V and 6 bases at J; junction bases unmatched: 2. This CDR3 is 13 amino acids long. CDR3 in amino acids: CASSSQGSGELFF. DNA of the CDR3: TGTGCCAGCAGCTCACAGGGGTCCGGGGAGCTGTTTTTT.

The chain links TRBV2 to TRBJ2-7; D unclear. The CDR3 extends over 15 amino acids. The ends were cut back, 3 bases at V and 0 bases at J, with 12 bases in the middle. Germline V gene lookup returns CDR1 SNHLY and CDR2 FYNNEI. The CDR3 sequence: CASSDWQASSYEQYF. In DNA, the CDR3 is TGTGCCAGCAGTGATTGGCAGGCGAGCTCCTACGAGCAGTACTTC.

This rearrangement joins TRBV6-5 to TRBJ1-2; no clear D. V was pared by 6 bases and J by 3 bases, with 17 bases between. Germline lookup yields CDR1 MNHEY and CDR2 SVGAGI. The CDR3 covers 15 residues. CDR3 DNA sequence: TGTGCCAGCAGCCTCTTATCCTCGACACACTATGGCTACACCTTC. Protein: CASSLLSSTHYGYTF.

This clone was seen once. The chain joins TRBV9 to TRBJ1-1; tentatively, D is TRBD1 (5 bases). The CDR3 totals 14 residues. The germline V gene has CDR1 SGDLS and CDR2 YYNGEE. V was trimmed by 3 bases and J by 5 bases, leaving 14 bases between them. CDR3: CASSGPGGATEAFF. CDR3 in DNA: TGTGCCAGCAGCGGCCCCGGGGGAGCAACTGAAGCTTTCTTT.

The chain uses TRBV11-3 and TRBJ2-1; 9 bases agree with TRBD1. Germline-derived CDR1 and CDR2 are SGHNT and YENEEA. The V segment lost 5 bases and the J segment 9 bases; nucleotides outside the gene matches: 8. The CDR3 loop spans 14 amino acids. The DNA for the CDR3 is TGTGCCAGCAGCCGGGACAGGGAGGTTGGTGAGCAGTTCTTC. Translating it yields CASSRDREVGEQFF.

This clone has only one observation. The chain combines TRBV15 with TRBJ1-6; tentatively, D is TRBD1 (5 bases). The V gene's germline CDR1 is LNHNV and CDR2 YYDKDF (reference sequence). There are 16 residues in the CDR3. V was shortened by 0 bases and J by 6 bases, with 12 bases between the two germline ends. For the CDR3, the DNA is TGTGCCACCAGCAGAGATAGGGGACTGCTTAATTCACCCCTCCACTTT. Encoded protein: CATSRDRGLLNSPLHF.

The chain carries TRBV5-4 and TRBJ2-7; tentatively, D is TRBD1 (5 bases). The V end lost 0 bases, the J end lost 0 bases, and 10 bases lay between the germline ends. Germline-derived CDR1 and CDR2 are SGHNT and YYREEE (reference sequence). The CDR3 length is 15 residues. DNA of the CDR3: TGTGCCAGCAGCTTGGCAGGGCCACTCTCCTACGAGCAGTACTTC. Translation: CASSLAGPLSYEQYF.

V usage is TRBV5-1 and J usage is TRBJ2-2; D is undetermined. CDR1 SGHRS and CDR2 YFSETQ come from the germline V gene. Trimming cost V 0 bases and J 3 bases, with 3 bases left between them. This CDR3 has 13 residues. The CDR3 loop reads CASSLADTGELFF. CDR3 DNA: TGCGCCAGCAGCTTGGCCGACACCGGGGAGCTGTTTTTT.

J is TRBJ1-1 and V is TRBV7-6, with 8 bases aligning to TRBD1. Germline-derived CDR1 and CDR2 are SGHVS and FNYEAQ. The CDR3 is 13 residues long. The V and J ends lost 6 bases and 3 bases, in that order; junction bases with no gene match: 3. Written as DNA, the CDR3 is TGTGCCAGCAGGAAGACAGGGGACACTGAAGCTTTCTTT. Amino acid sequence: CASRKTGDTEAFF.